The 19 T cell receptor beta chains presented below share a single source sample, sequenced in a study of OX40 agonist ivuxolimab in advanced cancers. Clones were read by immunoSEQ multiplex PCR, and TCRdb kept only the in-frame ones, dropping some. The sample lists 89,000 or so clones, around 90% occurring once. Here the sequenced sample was CD4+ or CD8+ T cells sorted from blood, taken in a trial of the OX40 agonist ivuxolimab. These receptors came from an adult with an advanced solid tumor such as melanoma, head and neck, liver or kidney cancer.

This chain uses TRBV6-6 with TRBJ2-2; maybe TRBD2 (6 bases). Germline CDR1 and CDR2: MNHNY and SVGAGI (reference sequence). This CDR3 is 16 amino acids long. Trimming shortened V by 0 bases and J by 1 base, and 9 bases separated the two germline ends. CDR3 DNA sequence: TGTGCCAGCAGTTACTCGGCGGGACGGAACACCGGGGAGCTGTTTTTT. Residues: CASSYSAGRNTGELFF.

This clone was picked up one time. V gene TRBV27 combines with J gene TRBJ2-1; 11 bases are shared with TRBD2. CDR1 and CDR2 (germline): MNHEY, SMNVEV (reference sequence). CDR3 length: 15 residues. After removal of 8 bases from V and 1 base from J, the junction contained 4 bases not matched to a gene. CDR3 residues: CASGPSGRSYNEQFF. The CDR3 DNA is TGTGCCAGCGGACCTAGCGGGAGGTCCTACAATGAGCAGTTCTTC.

This rearrangement joins TRBV19 to TRBJ1-5, with 7 bases fitting TRBD1. The CDR3 is made up of 14 amino acids. J gave up 5 bases and V 5 bases, and 6 bases lay outside the gene matches. Per the germline V gene, CDR1 is LNHDA and CDR2 is SQIVND (reference sequence). The CDR3 reads CASSLYRGDQPQHF. The CDR3 bases are TGTGCCAGTAGTCTATACAGGGGAGATCAGCCCCAGCATTTT.

This chain links TRBV11-2 with TRBJ1-2; D unclear. V was clipped by 4 bases and J by 4 bases, with 16 bases between them. There are 15 residues in the CDR3. Germline V gives CDR1 SGHAT, CDR2 FQNNGV. The CDR3 sequence: CASSSPLRVPYGYTF. CDR3 in DNA: TGTGCCAGCAGCTCCCCTCTCCGGGTCCCCTATGGCTACACCTTC.

The sample holds one count of this clone. V is TRBV5-1 and J is TRBJ2-3; TRBD2 matches at 8 bases. With 4 bases clipped from V and 4 bases from J, the junction kept 11 bases outside the gene matches. The CDR3 length is 16 residues. From germline, CDR1 is SGHRS and CDR2 YFSETQ. Here the CDR3 DNA reads TGCGCCAGCAGCAGCCCAGGTGCGGGAGGTTCAGATACGCAGTATTTT. Translated, it gives CASSSPGAGGSDTQYF.

The chain is built from TRBV10-3 and TRBJ1-2; D remains ambiguous. Trimming removed 7 bases at V and 1 base at J, with 13 bases between. CDR1 and CDR2 (germline): ENHRY, SYGVKD. The CDR3 consists of 14 residues. CDR3 protein: CAITPQVVNYGYTF. In DNA, the CDR3 is TGTGCCATCACCCCCCAAGTGGTTAACTATGGCTACACCTTC.

CDR3 nucleotides: TGTGCCAGCAGTTCGGACGGTTCGGACACTGAAGCTTTCTTT. Its translation is CASSSDGSDTEAFF. The rearrangement uses TRBV9 and TRBJ1-1, with unresolved D. This CDR3 region has 14 residues. Trimming took off 5 bases at V and 3 bases at J, with 14 bases between the two ends. Germline loops: CDR1 SGDLS, CDR2 YYNGEE.

The rearrangement uses TRBV5-1 and TRBJ2-5; D is unclear. V was trimmed by 0 bases and J by 2 bases, leaving 8 bases between them. The germline CDR1 and CDR2 sequences are SGHRS and YFSETQ. The CDR3 sequence is 14 residues long. CDR3 in DNA: TGCGCCAGCAGCTTGGCCGAATTACAAGAGACCCAGTACTTC. Encoded protein: CASSLAELQETQYF.

The chain employs TRBV19 and TRBJ2-2; tentatively, D is TRBD2 (6 bases). This CDR3 is 13 amino acids long. Germline V gives CDR1 LNHDA, CDR2 SQIVND (reference sequence). Trimming pared 4 bases from V and 4 bases from J, leaving 7 bases between. The CDR3 loop reads CASSKEGTGELFF. The CDR3, as DNA: TGTGCCAGTAGTAAGGAGGGCACCGGGGAGCTGTTTTTT.

The chain links TRBV15 to TRBJ1-4; the D gene is possibly TRBD1 (6 bases). CDR1 LNHNV and CDR2 YYDKDF come from the germline V gene (reference sequence). V was pared by 3 bases and J by 3 bases, with 8 bases between. The CDR3 covers 14 residues. The CDR3, as DNA: TGTGCCACCAGCAGCGGGACATCTAATGAAAAACTGTTTTTT. Translating gives CATSSGTSNEKLFF.

The chain combines TRBV6-1 with TRBJ1-5; no definite D call. V lost 4 bases and J 10 bases, leaving 14 bases between the germline ends. Germline CDR1 and CDR2: MNHNS and SASEGT. This CDR3 has 13 amino acids. CDR3 protein: CASSGTPRSPQHF. Written as DNA, the CDR3 is TGTGCCAGCAGTGGGACTCCCCGCTCCCCCCAGCATTTT.

There are a few counts of this clone. The chain employs TRBV29-1 and TRBJ2-3, with 8 bases identical to TRBD2. Germline V gene data show CDR1 as SQVTM and CDR2 as ANQGSEA. The CDR3 covers 18 residues. Trimming at V came to 2 bases and at J to 2 bases, leaving 15 bases not matched to a gene. The CDR3 coding sequence is TGCAGCGTTGAAAGGGCGGACGGGAGGGCAGGCTACACAGATACGCAGTATTTT. It encodes CSVERADGRAGYTDTQYF.

The table lists this clone with a count of one. The chain uses TRBV7-2 and TRBJ2-1; 9 positions match TRBD1. The germline gives CDR1 SGHTA, CDR2 FQGNSA. V shed 5 bases, J shed 6 bases, and the junction held 11 bases outside the gene matches. CDR3 length: 16 amino acids. The CDR3 loop reads CASSKRPGQGLNEQFF. DNA of the CDR3: TGTGCCAGCAGCAAGAGGCCGGGACAGGGACTCAATGAGCAGTTCTTC.

This clone is a singleton in its sample. The chain couples TRBV7-3 to TRBJ2-7, with TRBD2 as a possible D gene (6 bases). This CDR3 contains 15 residues. Germline-derived CDR1 and CDR2 are SGHTA and FQGTGA. V was shortened by 5 bases and J by 5 bases, with 19 bases between the two germline ends. The CDR3, as DNA: TGTGCCAGCAGCCCCCGCGGCGGGATGGACAACGAGCAGTACTTC. This sequence encodes CASSPRGGMDNEQYF.

V gene TRBV18 combines with J gene TRBJ2-7, with D perhaps TRBD1 (5 bases). The germline V and J ends were trimmed by 2 bases and 4 bases, with 15 bases remaining between them. This CDR3 has 15 amino acids. Germline CDR1 is KGHSH and CDR2 is LQKENI. The CDR3 is CASSPGTQQGYEQYF. The CDR3 bases are TGTGCCAGCTCACCAGGAACGCAGCAGGGTTACGAGCAGTACTTC.

The J gene is TRBJ1-2, the V gene TRBV5-1, with D hard to call. The CDR3 runs 14 residues. Trimming removed 1 base at V and 1 base at J, with 8 bases between. Per the germline V gene, CDR1 is SGHRS and CDR2 is YFSETQ. The CDR3 DNA reads as TGCGCCAGCAGCTTGTATGGCAGTAACTATGGCTACACCTTC. Translation gives CASSLYGSNYGYTF.

The J gene is TRBJ2-7, the V gene TRBV6-6, with D uncertain. CDR3 size: 12 residues. The V end was cut by 0 bases, the J end by 2 bases, with 2 bases between. CDR1 MNHNY and CDR2 SVGAGI come from the germline V gene (reference sequence). CDR3 DNA: TGTGCCAGCAGTTACTCGACCTACGAGCAGTACTTC. Protein product: CASSYSTYEQYF.

The chain links TRBV4-3 to TRBJ2-7, with D uncertain. Trimming cost V 0 bases and J 4 bases, with 22 bases left between them. The V gene's germline CDR1 is LGHNA and CDR2 YSLEER. This CDR3 contains 18 residues. This chain's CDR3 is CASSQDAARPLRSYEQYF. The CDR3 DNA is TGCGCCAGCAGCCAAGACGCCGCCAGACCACTTAGAAGTTACGAGCAGTACTTC.

The V and J genes are TRBV11-2 and TRBJ1-1; 9 bases agree with TRBD1. V shed 6 bases and J 4 bases; nucleotides not matched to a gene: 6. The CDR3 loop spans 14 amino acids. Per germline, CDR1 SGHAT and CDR2 FQNNGV. CDR3 nucleotides: TGTGCCAGCAGGGCGGGACAGGGTAGCACTGAAGCTTTCTTT. It is translated as CASRAGQGSTEAFF.